This entry concerns a single T cell receptor beta chain. As yet, its antigen is unknown. CVID subjects were around 16 female and 29 male, aged roughly 9 to 64. Generated by immunoSEQ multiplex PCR, the TCRdb table keeps only in-frame clones and is missing some. The repertoire consists of 25,000 to 30,000 clones, none detected only once. This record belongs to a study of T cell clonality in common variable immunodeficiency. Findings and limits, study-wide: Fewer deletions and N-nucleotide insertions were reportedly seen in common variable immunodeficiency TCR beta sequences. Patient heterogeneity in the CVID cohort limited correlations between repertoire features and clinical complications.

What was sequenced was peripheral blood mononuclear cells. This sequence originates from a human donor with common variable immunodeficiency.

The sequenced part of the CDR3 DNA is TGTGCCAGCAGCCGAGACAGGGGGCAAGAGACC. It is translated as CASSRDRGQET. The CDR3 in its entirety is CASSRDRGQETQYF. The rearrangement uses TRBV7-2 and TRBJ2-5, with TRBD1 identical over 9 bases. The read ends 3 residues shy of where the CDR3 ends; the end is completed using the germline J gene. The CDR3 spans 14 residues. The ends lost 5 bases at V and 2 bases at J; junction bases unmatched: 3. Looked up from germline, CDR1 is SGHTA and CDR2 is FQGNSA. The variable domain in full, with the rest retrieved from reference TRBV7-2 and TRBJ2-5, is GAGVSQSPSNKVTEKGKDVELRCDPISGHTALYWYRQSLGQGLEFLIYFQGNSAPDKSGLPSDRFSAERTGGSVSTLTIQRTQQEDSAVYLCASSRDRGQETQYFGPGTRLLVL.